This T cell receptor (beta chain) was identified in a study of T cell responses to AZD1222 COVID-19 vaccine. The CDR3 is 14 residues long. CDR1 LGHNA and CDR2 YSLEER come from the germline V gene. V was shortened by 4 bases and J by 6 bases, with 13 bases between the two germline ends. Data came from immunoSEQ multiplex PCR; TCRdb stores just in-frame clones and leaves some out. The profile shows some 120,000 clones, 93% of them singletons. The clonotype was recovered from an adult in good health. This sequence joins TRBV4-3 and TRBJ1-3; tentative D call: TRBD1 (5 bases). The sequencing here drew on peripheral blood, taken on day 0 of AZD1222 vaccination. The CDR3 region is CASSPLGGVNTIYF. CDR3 DNA: TGCGCCAGCAGCCCATTGGGGGGAGTAAACACCATATATTTT.